The clone carrying this T cell receptor (beta chain) was seen just once. In the PCR, 60 Vbeta and 13 Jbeta primers were used. Repertoires were generated with immunoSEQ multiplex PCR, while TCRdb's copy carries only in-frame clones and drops some. Among 110,000 to 150,000 clones listed, approximately 78% were seen once. The data were obtained in a study of cytomegalovirus exposure and HLA in healthy donors. With V trimmed by 4 bases and J by 2 bases, 6 bases remained unmatched. The germline CDR1 and CDR2 sequences are MNHEY and SVGAGI. The CDR3 is made up of 15 amino acids. The receptor was derived from a woman younger than 30 in good health and CMV-seropositive. Sequenced input: PBMCs. The chain recombines TRBV6-5 with TRBJ2-7; TRBD1 agrees at 9 bases. Here the CDR3 reads CASSSTGGATYEQYF. CDR3 DNA sequence: TGTGCCAGCAGTTCCACAGGGGGCGCAACCTACGAGCAGTACTTC.